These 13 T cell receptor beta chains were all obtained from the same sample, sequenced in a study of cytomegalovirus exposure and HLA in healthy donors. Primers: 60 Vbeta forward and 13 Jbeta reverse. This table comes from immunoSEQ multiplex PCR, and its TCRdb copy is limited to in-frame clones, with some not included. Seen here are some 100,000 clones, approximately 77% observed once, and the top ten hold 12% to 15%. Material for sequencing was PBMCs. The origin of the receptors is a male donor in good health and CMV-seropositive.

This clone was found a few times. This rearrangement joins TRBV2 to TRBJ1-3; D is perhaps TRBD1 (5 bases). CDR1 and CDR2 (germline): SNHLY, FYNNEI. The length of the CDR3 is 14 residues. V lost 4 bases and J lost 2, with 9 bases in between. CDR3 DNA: TGTGCCAGCAGTGGTGACAGTGCTGGAAACACCATATATTTT. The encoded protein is CASSGDSAGNTIYF.

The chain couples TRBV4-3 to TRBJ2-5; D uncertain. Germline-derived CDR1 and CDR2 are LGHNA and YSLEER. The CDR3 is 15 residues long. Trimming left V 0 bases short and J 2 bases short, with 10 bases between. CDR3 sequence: CASSQDWAVQETQYF. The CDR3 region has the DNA TGCGCCAGCAGCCAAGATTGGGCAGTTCAAGAGACCCAGTACTTC.

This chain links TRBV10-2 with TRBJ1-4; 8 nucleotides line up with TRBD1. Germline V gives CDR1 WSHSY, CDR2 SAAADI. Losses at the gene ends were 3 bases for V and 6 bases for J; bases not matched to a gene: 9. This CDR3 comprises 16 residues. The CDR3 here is CASSEWDGQGDEKLFF. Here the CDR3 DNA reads TGCGCCAGCAGTGAATGGGATGGACAGGGCGATGAAAAACTGTTTTTT.

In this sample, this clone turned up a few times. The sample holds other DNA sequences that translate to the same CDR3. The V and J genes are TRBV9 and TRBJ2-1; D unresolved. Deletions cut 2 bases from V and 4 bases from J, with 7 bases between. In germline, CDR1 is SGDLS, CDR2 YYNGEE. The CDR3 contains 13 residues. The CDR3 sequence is CASSVAEYNEQFF. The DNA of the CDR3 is TGTGCCAGCAGCGTGGCGGAGTACAATGAGCAGTTCTTC. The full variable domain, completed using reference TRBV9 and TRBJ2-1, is DSGVTQTPKHLITATGQRVTLRCSPRSGDLSVYWYQQSLDQGLQFLIQYYNGEERAKGNILERFSAQQFPDLHSELNLSSLELGDSALYFCASSVAEYNEQFFGPGTRLTVL.

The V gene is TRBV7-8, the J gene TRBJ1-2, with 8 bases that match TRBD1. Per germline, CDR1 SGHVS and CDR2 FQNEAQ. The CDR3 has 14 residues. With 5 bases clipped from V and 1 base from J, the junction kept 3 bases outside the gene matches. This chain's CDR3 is CASSPDRVNYGYTF. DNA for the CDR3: TGTGCCAGCAGCCCGGACAGGGTTAACTATGGCTACACCTTC.

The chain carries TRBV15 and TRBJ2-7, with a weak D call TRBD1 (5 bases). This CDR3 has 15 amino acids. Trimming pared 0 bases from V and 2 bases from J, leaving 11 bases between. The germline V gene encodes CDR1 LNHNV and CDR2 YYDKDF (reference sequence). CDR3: CATSRDLGAAYEQYF. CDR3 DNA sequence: TGTGCCACCAGCAGAGATCTAGGGGCAGCCTACGAGCAGTACTTC.

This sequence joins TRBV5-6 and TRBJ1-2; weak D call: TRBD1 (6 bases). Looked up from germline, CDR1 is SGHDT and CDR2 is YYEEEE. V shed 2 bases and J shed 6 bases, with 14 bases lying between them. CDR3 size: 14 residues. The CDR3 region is CASSLQGFRDGYTF. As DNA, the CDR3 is TGTGCCAGCAGCTTACAGGGTTTTAGGGATGGCTACACCTTC.

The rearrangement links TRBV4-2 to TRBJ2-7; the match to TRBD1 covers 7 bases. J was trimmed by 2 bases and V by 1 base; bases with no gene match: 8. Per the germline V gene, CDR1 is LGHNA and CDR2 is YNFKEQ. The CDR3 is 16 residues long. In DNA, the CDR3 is TGTGCCAGCAGCCAAGCCCTTTCCGACAGGGCCTACGAGCAGTACTTC. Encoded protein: CASSQALSDRAYEQYF.

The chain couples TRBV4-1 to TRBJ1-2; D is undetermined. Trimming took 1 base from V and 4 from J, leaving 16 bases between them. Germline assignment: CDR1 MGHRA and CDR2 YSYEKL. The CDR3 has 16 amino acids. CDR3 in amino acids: CASSQVSMRLAYGYTF. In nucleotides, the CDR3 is TGCGCCAGCAGCCAAGTTTCGATGCGACTTGCCTATGGCTACACCTTC.

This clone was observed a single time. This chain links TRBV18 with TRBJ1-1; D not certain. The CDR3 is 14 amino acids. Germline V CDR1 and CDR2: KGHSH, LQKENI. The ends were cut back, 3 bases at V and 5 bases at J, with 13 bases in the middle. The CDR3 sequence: CASSPEAGFTEAFF. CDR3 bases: TGTGCCAGCTCACCGGAAGCGGGGTTTACTGAAGCTTTCTTT.

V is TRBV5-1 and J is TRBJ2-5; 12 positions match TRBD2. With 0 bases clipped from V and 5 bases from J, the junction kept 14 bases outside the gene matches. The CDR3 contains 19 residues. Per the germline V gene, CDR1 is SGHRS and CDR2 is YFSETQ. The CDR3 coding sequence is TGCGCCAGCAGCTTGGGACTAGCGGGGGAGAGGCGCCATAGGGAGACCCAGTACTTC. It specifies CASSLGLAGERRHRETQYF.

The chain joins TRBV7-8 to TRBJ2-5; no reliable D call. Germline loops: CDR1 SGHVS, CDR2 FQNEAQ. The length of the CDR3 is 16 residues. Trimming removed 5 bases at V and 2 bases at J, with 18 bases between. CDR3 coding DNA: TGTGCCAGCAGCCGTTTATCCCCCCGGGTGCAAGAGACCCAGTACTTC. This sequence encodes CASSRLSPRVQETQYF. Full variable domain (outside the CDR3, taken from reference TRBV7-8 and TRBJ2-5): GAGVSQSPRYKVAKRGQDVALRCDPISGHVSLFWYQQALGQGPEFLTYFQNEAQLDKSGLPSDRFFAERPEGSVSTLKIQRTQQEDSAVYLCASSRLSPRVQETQYFGPGTRLLVL.

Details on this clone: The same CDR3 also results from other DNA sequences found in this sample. The CDR3 nucleotides read TGTGCCAGCAGTGACGGGACAGGGAAGCCCTACGGACAGTACTTC. Residues: CASSDGTGKPYGQYF. This chain connects TRBV28 to TRBJ2-7, with 9 bases identical to TRBD1. The CDR3 covers 15 residues. Germline loops: CDR1 MDHEN, CDR2 SYDVKM. J was trimmed by 10 bases and V by 5 bases; bases with no gene match: 15.